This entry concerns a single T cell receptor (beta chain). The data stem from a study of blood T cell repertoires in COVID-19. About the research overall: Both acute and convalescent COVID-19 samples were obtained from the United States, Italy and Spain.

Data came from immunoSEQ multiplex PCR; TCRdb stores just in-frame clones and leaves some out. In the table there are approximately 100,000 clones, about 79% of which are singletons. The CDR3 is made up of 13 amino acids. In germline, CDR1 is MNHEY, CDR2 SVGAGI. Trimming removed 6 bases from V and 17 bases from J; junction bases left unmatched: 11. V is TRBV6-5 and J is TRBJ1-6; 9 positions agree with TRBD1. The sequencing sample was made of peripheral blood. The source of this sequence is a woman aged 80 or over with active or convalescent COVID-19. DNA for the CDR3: TGTGCCAGCAGCCAAGATCCGGGACAGGGCTTCCACTTT. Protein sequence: CASSQDPGQGFHF.